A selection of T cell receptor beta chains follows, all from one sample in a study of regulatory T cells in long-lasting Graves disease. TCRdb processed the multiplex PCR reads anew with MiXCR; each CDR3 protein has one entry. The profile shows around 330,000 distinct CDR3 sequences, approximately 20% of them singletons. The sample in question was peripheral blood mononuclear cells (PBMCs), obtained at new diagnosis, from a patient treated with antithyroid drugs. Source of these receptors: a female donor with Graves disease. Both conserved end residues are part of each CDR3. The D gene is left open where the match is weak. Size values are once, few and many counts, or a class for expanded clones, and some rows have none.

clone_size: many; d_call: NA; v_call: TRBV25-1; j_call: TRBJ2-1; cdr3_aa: CASSDLRNNEQFF; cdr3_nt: TGTGCCAGCAGTGATCTGCGTAACAATGAGCAGTTCTTC
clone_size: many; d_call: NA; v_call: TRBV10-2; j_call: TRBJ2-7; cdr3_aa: CASRGARENEQYF; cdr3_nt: TGCGCCAGCAGGGGAGCGAGGGAAAACGAGCAGTACTTC
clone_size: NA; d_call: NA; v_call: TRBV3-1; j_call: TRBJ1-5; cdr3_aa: CASSQALQGQPQHF; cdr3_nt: TGTGCCAGCAGCCAAGCCCTGCAAGGTCAGCCCCAGCATTTT
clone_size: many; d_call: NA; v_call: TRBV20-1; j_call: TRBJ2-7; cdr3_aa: CSAVMPPYEQYF; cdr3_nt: TGCAGTGCGGTGATGCCCCCCTACGAGCAGTACTTC
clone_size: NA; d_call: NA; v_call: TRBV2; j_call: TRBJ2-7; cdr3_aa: CASSEIDSYEQYF; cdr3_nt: TGTGCCAGCAGTGAAATAGATTCCTACGAGCAGTACTTC
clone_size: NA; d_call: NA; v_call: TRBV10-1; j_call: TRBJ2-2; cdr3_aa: CASSERELTGELFF; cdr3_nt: TGCGCCAGCAGTGAGCGGGAGTTGACCGGGGAGCTGTTTTTT
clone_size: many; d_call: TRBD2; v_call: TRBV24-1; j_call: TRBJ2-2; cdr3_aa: CATSARQGTSGRALIRRELFF; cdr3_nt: TGTGCCACCAGTGCTCGACAGGGGACTAGCGGGAGGGCCTTGATCCGCAGGGAGCTGTTTTTT
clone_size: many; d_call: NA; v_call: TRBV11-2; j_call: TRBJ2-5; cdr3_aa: CASSLYTRRETQYF; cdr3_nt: TGTGCCAGCAGCTTATATACTAGGAGAGAGACCCAGTACTTC
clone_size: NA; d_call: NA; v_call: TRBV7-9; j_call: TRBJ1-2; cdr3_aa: CASSLERGPQLNYGYTF; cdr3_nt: TGTGCCAGCAGCTTAGAACGGGGCCCCCAATTAAACTATGGCTACACCTTC
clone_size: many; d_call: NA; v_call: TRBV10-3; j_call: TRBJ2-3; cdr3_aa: CAISESRDTQYF; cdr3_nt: TGTGCCATCAGTGAGTCCCGGGATACGCAGTATTTT
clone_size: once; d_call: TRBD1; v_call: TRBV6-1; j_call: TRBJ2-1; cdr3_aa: CASSQGVDEQFF; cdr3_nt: TGTGCCAGCAGCCAGGGGGTTGATGAGCAGTTCTTC
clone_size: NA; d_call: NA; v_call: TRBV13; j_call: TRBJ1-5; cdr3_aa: CASRIWGVSLSTQHF; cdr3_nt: TGTGCCAGCAGAATATGGGGGGTTTCCCTGAGTACGCAGCATTTT
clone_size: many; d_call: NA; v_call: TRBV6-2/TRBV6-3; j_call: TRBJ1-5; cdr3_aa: CASSYWGDQPQHF; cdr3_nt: TGTGCCAGCAGTTATTGGGGTGATCAGCCCCAGCATTTT
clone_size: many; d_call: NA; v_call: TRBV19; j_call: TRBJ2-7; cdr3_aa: CASSIGVGSEQYF; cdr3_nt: TGTGCCAGTAGTATAGGAGTTGGAAGCGAGCAGTACTTC
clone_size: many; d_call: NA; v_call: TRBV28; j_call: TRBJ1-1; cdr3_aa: CASRLNTEAFF; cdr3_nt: TGTGCCAGCAGATTGAACACTGAAGCTTTCTTT
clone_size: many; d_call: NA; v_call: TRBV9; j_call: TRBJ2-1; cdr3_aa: CASSVTGEAYEQFF; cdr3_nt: TGTGCCAGCAGCGTGACGGGAGAGGCTTATGAGCAGTTCTTC
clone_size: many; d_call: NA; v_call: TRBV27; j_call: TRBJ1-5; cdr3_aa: CASRPRWGVNQPQHF; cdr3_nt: TGTGCCAGCAGACCTAGGTGGGGAGTTAATCAGCCCCAGCATTTT
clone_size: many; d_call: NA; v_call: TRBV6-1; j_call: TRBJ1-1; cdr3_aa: CASSTFGPDKNTEAFF; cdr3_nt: TGTGCCAGCAGTACCTTCGGACCTGACAAGAACACTGAAGCTTTCTTT
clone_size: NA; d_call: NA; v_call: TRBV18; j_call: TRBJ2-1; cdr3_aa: CASSPTGDPSGYNEQFF; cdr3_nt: TGTGCCAGCTCACCAACAGGAGACCCGAGTGGTTACAATGAGCAGTTCTTC
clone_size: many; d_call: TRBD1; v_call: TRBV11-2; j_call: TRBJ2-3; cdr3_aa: CASSFGQVTDTQYF; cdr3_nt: TGTGCCAGCAGCTTCGGACAGGTCACAGATACGCAGTATTTT
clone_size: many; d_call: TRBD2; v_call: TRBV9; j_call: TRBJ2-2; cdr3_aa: CASSGGTSGSSGELFF; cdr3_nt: TGTGCCAGCAGCGGCGGGACTAGCGGGAGCTCCGGAGAGCTGTTTTTT
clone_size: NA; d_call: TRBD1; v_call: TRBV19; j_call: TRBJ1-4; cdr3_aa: CASSPDRGSEKLLF; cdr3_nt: TGTGCCAGTAGTCCCGACAGGGGCAGTGAAAAACTGCTTTTT
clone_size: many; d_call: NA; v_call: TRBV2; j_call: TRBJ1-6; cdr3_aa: CASSERGRNSPLHF; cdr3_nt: TGTGCCAGCAGTGAGAGGGGTCGGAATTCACCCCTCCACTTT
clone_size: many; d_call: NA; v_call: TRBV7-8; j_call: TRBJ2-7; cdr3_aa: CASSLRQAHEQYF; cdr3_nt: TGTGCCAGCAGCTTACGGCAGGCCCACGAGCAGTACTTC
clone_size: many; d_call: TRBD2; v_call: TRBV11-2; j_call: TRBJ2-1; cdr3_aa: CASSLQGQRGDNEQFF; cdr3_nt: TGTGCCAGCAGCTTACAAGGACAGCGGGGGGACAATGAGCAGTTCTTC
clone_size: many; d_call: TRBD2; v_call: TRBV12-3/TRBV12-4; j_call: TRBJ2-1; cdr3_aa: CASRVGLAGSYNEQFF; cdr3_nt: TGTGCCAGCAGGGTCGGACTAGCGGGATCCTACAATGAGCAGTTCTTC
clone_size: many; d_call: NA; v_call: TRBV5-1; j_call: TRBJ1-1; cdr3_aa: CASSNVGGSEAFF; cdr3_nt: TGCGCCAGCAGCAATGTGGGTGGCTCTGAAGCTTTCTTT
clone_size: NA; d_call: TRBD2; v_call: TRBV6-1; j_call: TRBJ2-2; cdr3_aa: CASDGLAGAGELFF; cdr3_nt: TGTGCCAGCGACGGGTTAGCGGGAGCCGGGGAGCTGTTTTTT
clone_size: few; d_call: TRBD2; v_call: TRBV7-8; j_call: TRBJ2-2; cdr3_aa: CASSPERLAGGGTGELFF; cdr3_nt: TGTGCCAGCAGCCCCGAACGTCTAGCGGGAGGGGGGACCGGGGAGCTGTTTTTT
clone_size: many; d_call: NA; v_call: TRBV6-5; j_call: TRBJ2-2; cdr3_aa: CASSSGDHTGELFF; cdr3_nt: TGTGCCAGCAGTTCAGGGGACCACACCGGGGAGCTGTTTTTT
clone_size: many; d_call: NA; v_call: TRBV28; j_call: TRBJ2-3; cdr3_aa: CASSYGGIDTQYF; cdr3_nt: TGTGCCAGCAGTTATGGGGGGATAGATACGCAGTATTTT
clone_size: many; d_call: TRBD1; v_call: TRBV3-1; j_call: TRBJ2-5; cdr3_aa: CASSQGQGALETQYF; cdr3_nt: TGTGCCAGCAGCCAAGGACAGGGGGCTTTGGAGACCCAGTACTTC
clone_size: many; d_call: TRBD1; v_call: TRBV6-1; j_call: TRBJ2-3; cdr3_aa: CASSRQGVTDTQYF; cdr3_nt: TGTGCCAGCAGTCGACAGGGGGTCACAGATACGCAGTATTTT
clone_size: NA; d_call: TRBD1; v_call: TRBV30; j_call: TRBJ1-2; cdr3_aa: CAWSVGGSNYGYTF; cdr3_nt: TGTGCCTGGAGTGTAGGGGGCTCTAACTATGGCTACACCTTC
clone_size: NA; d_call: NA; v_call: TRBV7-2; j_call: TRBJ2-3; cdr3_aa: CASSLHPDTQYF; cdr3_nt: TGTGCCAGCAGCTTACACCCAGATACGCAGTATTTT
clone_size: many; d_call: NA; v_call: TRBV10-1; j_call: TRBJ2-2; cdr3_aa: CASQGFNTGELFF; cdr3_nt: TGCGCCAGCCAGGGATTTAACACCGGGGAGCTGTTTTTT